The source of this T cell receptor (beta chain) is a study of early stage breast cancer tumors. Regarding the study as a whole: Most shared enriched TCRB sequences were commonly generated ones. Compared with adjacent normal breast tissue, tumors showed roughly 2.5-fold greater T cell density and higher clonality.

Assay used: immunoSEQ multiplex PCR; TCRdb lists only in-frame clones, some missing. The sample lists around 71,000 clones; roughly three quarters were seen once. This clone was observed a single time. What it binds is not known. Germline V gene data show CDR1 as SGHTA and CDR2 as FQGTGA. This CDR3 spans 15 amino acids. Trimming cost V 5 bases and J 0 bases, with 14 bases left between them. The source is a person in their sixties with breast cancer. The V and J genes are TRBV7-3 and TRBJ2-7; D tentatively reads TRBD1 or TRBD2 (6 bases each). Source material: blood. The chain's CDR3 is CASSPGGHSSYEQYF. For the CDR3, the DNA is TGTGCCAGCAGCCCCGGGGGACACAGCTCCTACGAGCAGTACTTC. Looking up the rest from reference TRBV7-3 and TRBJ2-7 gives the full variable domain: GAGVSQTPSNKVTEKGKYVELRCDPISGHTALYWYRQSLGQGPEFLIYFQGTGAADDSGLPNDRFFAVRPEGSVSTLKIQRTERGDSAVYLCASSPGGHSSYEQYFGPGTRLTVT.